This T cell receptor beta chain is from a study of early T cells in non-severe SARS-CoV-2 infection. General observations from the study: VDJdb matches were skewed toward anti-spike CD8 T cell responses.

The germline V gene has CDR1 SQVTM and CDR2 ANQGSEA. This CDR3 comprises 17 residues. V lost 6 bases, J lost 6 bases, and 16 bases stayed unmatched. To note about this clonotype: Its antigen is not identified.

Unique molecular identifier tags were affixed to discrete cDNA molecules. TCRdb re-called the 5' RACE reads through MiXCR, storing one row per CDR3 protein. This sample has roughly 90,000 distinct CDR3 sequences, with roughly 14% found just once. The chain combines TRBV29-1 with TRBJ2-3; 12 bases line up with TRBD1. This sequence was found in an adult who was a healthcare worker with PCR-confirmed SARS-CoV-2 infection or an uninfected control (not recorded which). The sequenced sample was whole blood. The CDR3 sequence: CSVTGTGGDRDWDTQYF. The DNA of the CDR3 is TGCAGCGTAACCGGGACAGGGGGCGACCGGGATTGGGATACGCAGTATTTT.